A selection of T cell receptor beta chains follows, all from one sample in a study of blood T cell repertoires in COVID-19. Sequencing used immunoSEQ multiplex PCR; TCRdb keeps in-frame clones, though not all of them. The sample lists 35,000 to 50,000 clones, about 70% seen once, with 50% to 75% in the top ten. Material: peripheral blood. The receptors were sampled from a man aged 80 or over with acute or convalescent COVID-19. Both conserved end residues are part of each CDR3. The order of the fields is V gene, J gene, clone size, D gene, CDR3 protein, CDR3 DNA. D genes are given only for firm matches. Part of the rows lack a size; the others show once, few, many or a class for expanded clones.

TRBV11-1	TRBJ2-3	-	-	CASSLARGLRTDTQYF	TGTGCCAGCAGCTTAGCCCGTGGACTCCGCACAGATACGCAGTATTTT
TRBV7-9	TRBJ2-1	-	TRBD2	CASSSAPQLARQFF	TGTGCCAGCAGCTCCGCGCCTCAACTAGCGAGGCAGTTCTTC
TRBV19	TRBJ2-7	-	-	CASSSLRSSYEQYF	TGTGCCAGTAGTAGTCTAAGGAGCTCCTACGAGCAGTACTTC
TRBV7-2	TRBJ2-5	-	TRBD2	CASSRRGLAGPSHQETQYF	TGTGCCAGCAGCCGTAGGGGACTAGCGGGCCCTTCCCACCAAGAGACCCAGTACTTC
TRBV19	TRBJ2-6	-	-	CASSIGTTSGANVLTF	TGTGCCAGTAGTATCGGGACAACCTCTGGGGCCAACGTCCTGACTTTC
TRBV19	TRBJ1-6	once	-	CASSSGGVNSPLHF	TGTGCCAGTAGTAGCGGCGGAGTTAATTCACCCCTCCACTTT
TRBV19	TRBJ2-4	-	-	CASSTQGLKNIQYF	TGTGCCAGTAGTACCCAGGGACTTAAAAACATTCAGTACTTC
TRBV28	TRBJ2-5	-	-	CASSFFSSLETQYF	TGTGCCAGCAGTTTTTTCAGTTCTTTGGAGACCCAGTACTTC
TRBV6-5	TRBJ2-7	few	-	CASRTTLSYEQYF	TGTGCCAGCAGGACTACCCTCTCCTACGAGCAGTACTTC
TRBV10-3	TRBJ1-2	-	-	CAISEQGNYGYTF	TGTGCCATCAGCGAACAGGGAAACTATGGCTACACCTTC
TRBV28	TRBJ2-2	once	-	CASTTNTGELFF	TGTGCCAGCACTACGAACACCGGGGAGCTGTTTTTT
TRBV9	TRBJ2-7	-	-	CASSVVGTGGEQYF	TGTGCCAGCAGCGTAGTCGGGACTGGTGGAGAGCAGTACTTC
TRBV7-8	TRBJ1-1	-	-	CASSLVGRNTEAFF	TGTGCCAGCAGCTTAGTAGGGAGGAACACTGAAGCTTTCTTT
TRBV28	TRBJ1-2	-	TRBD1	CASSLETGYYGYTF	TGTGCCAGCAGTTTGGAGACAGGGTACTATGGCTACACCTTC
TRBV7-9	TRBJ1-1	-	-	CASSLGTLNTEAFF	TGTGCCAGCAGCTTGGGGACATTGAACACTGAAGCTTTCTTT
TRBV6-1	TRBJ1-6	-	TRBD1	CASSEVLRQGRYNSPLHF	TGTGCCAGCAGTGAGGTCCTTCGACAGGGAAGGTATAATTCACCCCTCCACTTT
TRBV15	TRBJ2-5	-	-	CATSRDQGMDETQYF	TGTGCCACCAGCAGAGATCAGGGTATGGACGAGACCCAGTACTTC
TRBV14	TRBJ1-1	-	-	CASSHHQGSLAMNTEAFF	TGTGCCAGCAGCCATCACCAGGGGTCCCTGGCGATGAACACTGAAGCTTTCTTT
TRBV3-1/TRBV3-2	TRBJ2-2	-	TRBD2	CASSQDLLAGGTGELFF	TGTGCCAGCAGCCAAGATCTGCTAGCGGGGGGGACCGGGGAGCTGTTTTTT
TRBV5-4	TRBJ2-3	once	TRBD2	CASSPPLGRGADTQYF	TGTGCCAGCAGCCCCCCTTTGGGTCGGGGGGCAGATACGCAGTATTTT
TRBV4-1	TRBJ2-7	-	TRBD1	CASSQVHGQVITYEQYF	TGCGCCAGCAGCCAAGTTCATGGACAGGTGATTACCTACGAGCAGTACTTC
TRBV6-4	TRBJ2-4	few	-	CASRDGSPSGNIQYF	TGTGCCAGCAGGGATGGCAGTCCTAGTGGAAACATTCAGTACTTC
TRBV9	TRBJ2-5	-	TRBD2	CASSVGPLSGGAETQYF	TGTGCCAGCAGCGTAGGCCCTCTCTCGGGGGGAGCAGAGACCCAGTACTTC
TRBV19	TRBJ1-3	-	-	CASGRGSGNTIYF	TGTGCCAGTGGAAGAGGGTCTGGAAACACCATATATTTT
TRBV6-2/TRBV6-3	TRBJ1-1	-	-	CASSYFPDTEAFF	TGTGCCAGCAGTTACTTCCCTGACACTGAAGCTTTCTTT
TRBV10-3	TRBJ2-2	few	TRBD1	CAISGQEAGELFF	TGTGCCATCAGCGGACAGGAGGCCGGGGAGCTGTTTTTT
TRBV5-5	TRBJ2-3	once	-	CASSLSLAGTDTQYF	TGTGCCAGCAGCTTGTCTCTGGCGGGCACAGATACGCAGTATTTT
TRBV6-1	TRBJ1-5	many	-	CASSEVTGISNQPQHF	TGTGCCAGCAGTGAAGTTACAGGGATTAGCAATCAGCCCCAGCATTTT
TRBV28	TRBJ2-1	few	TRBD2	CASSSDGLAYNEQFF	TGTGCCAGCAGTTCGGACGGACTAGCCTACAATGAGCAGTTCTTC
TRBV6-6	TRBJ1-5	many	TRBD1	CASSVQGGQPQHF	TGTGCCAGCAGTGTCCAGGGGGGTCAGCCCCAGCATTTT
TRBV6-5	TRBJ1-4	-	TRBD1	CASSYIRGRSEKLFF	TGTGCCAGCAGTTACATCAGGGGGCGGTCTGAAAAACTGTTTTTT
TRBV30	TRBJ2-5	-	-	CAWSRLRGGETQYF	TGTGCCTGGAGTCGATTGAGGGGGGGAGAGACCCAGTACTTC
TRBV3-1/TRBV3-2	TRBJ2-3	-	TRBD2	CASSQVGRGAGATTDTQYF	TGTGCCAGCAGCCAAGTGGGTCGGGGAGCGGGAGCAACCACAGATACGCAGTATTTT
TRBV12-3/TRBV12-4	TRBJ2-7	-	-	CASSLQGIYEQYF	TGTGCCAGCAGCTTACAGGGTATCTACGAGCAGTACTTC
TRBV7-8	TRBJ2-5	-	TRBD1	CASSARDRGETQYF	TGTGCCAGCAGCGCCCGGGACAGGGGAGAGACCCAGTACTTC
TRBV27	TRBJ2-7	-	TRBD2	CASGRLAHSYEQYF	TGTGCCAGCGGCCGACTAGCGCATTCCTACGAGCAGTACTTC
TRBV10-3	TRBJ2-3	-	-	CAISAGLSTDTQYF	TGTGCCATCAGTGCGGGACTCTCAACAGATACGCAGTATTTT
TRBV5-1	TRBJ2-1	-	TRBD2	CASSMVSSGVGNEQFF	TGCGCCAGCAGTATGGTGTCTAGCGGGGTGGGCAATGAGCAGTTCTTC
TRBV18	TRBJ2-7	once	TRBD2	CASSPPGLAGVSEQYF	TGTGCCAGCTCACCACCCGGACTAGCGGGAGTGTCCGAGCAGTACTTC
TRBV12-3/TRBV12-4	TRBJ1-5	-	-	CASSFGGNQPQHF	TGTGCCAGCAGTTTCGGGGGGAATCAGCCCCAGCATTTT
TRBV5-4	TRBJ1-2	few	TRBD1	CASSLNMGQGASNYGYTF	TGTGCCAGCAGCTTGAATATGGGACAGGGGGCGTCTAACTATGGCTACACCTTC
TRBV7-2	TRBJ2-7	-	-	CASSSRQNYEQYF	TGTGCCAGCAGCTCCCGACAGAACTACGAGCAGTACTTC
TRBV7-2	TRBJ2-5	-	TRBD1	CASSSPSGTGARKTQYF	TGTGCCAGCAGCTCCCCCTCTGGGACAGGGGCGAGGAAGACCCAGTACTTC
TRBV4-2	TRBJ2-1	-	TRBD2	CASSQRTSGNEQFF	TGTGCCAGCAGCCAGAGGACTAGCGGCAATGAGCAGTTCTTC
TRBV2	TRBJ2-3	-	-	CARGASTDTQYF	TGTGCCAGGGGGGCTAGCACAGATACGCAGTATTTT
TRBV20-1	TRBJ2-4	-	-	CSASPGLQAKNIQYF	TGCAGTGCTAGTCCGGGACTTCAAGCCAAAAACATTCAGTACTTC
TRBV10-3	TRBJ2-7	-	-	CAISEGLYEQYF	TGTGCCATCAGTGAGGGACTATACGAGCAGTACTTC
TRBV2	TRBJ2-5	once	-	CASSALAWSRETQYF	TGTGCCAGCAGTGCTCTAGCGTGGAGTCGAGAGACCCAGTACTTC
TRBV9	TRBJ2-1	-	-	CASSVAARQSSYNEQFF	TGTGCCAGCAGCGTAGCGGCGCGGCAGAGCTCCTACAATGAGCAGTTCTTC
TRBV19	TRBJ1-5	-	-	CASSIRGYNQPQHF	TGTGCCAGTAGTATAAGAGGGTACAATCAGCCTCAGCATTTT
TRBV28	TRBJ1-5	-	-	CASSLLGQPQHF	TGTGCCAGCAGTTTACTCGGGCAGCCCCAGCATTTT
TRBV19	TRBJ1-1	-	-	CASRGPYTEAFF	TGTGCCAGTAGGGGGCCTTACACTGAAGCTTTCTTT
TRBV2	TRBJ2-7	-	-	CASTTGLSSYEQYF	TGTGCCAGCACAACGGGACTTTCCTCCTACGAGCAGTACTTC
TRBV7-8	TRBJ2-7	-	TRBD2	CASSTRTSYEQYF	TGTGCCAGCAGCACCCGGACTAGCTACGAGCAGTACTTC
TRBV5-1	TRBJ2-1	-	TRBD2	CASSFLAGSSYNEQFF	TGCGCCAGCAGCTTTTTAGCGGGCAGCTCCTACAATGAGCAGTTCTTC
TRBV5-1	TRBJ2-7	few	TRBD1	CASSLLDRDEQYF	TGCGCCAGCAGCTTGCTTGACAGGGACGAGCAGTACTTC
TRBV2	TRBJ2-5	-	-	CASSILGGGTQYF	TGTGCCAGCAGTATCCTCGGAGGTGGGACCCAGTACTTC
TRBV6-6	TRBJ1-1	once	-	CASSYFRVSKAFF	TGTGCCAGCAGTTACTTCAGGGTTTCCAAAGCTTTCTTT
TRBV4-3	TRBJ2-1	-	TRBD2	CASSQGGVLGEQFF	TGCGCCAGCAGCCAGGGGGGGGTCCTGGGTGAGCAGTTCTTC